Shown below are 25 T cell receptor beta chains from a single sample sequenced in a study of T cells in Graves' hyperthyroidism and ophthalmopathy. Using RNA transcripts as the source, TCR beta CDR3 regions were amplified. HTBI primers drove first-round RT-PCR of the TCR CDR3. TCRdb passed the multiplex PCR reads through MiXCR, listing each CDR3 protein once. The table shows 550,000 to 650,000 distinct CDR3 sequences, with around 15% occurring only once. The sample comprised blood. All receptors derive from a woman aged 40 to 50 with Graves' hyperthyroidism.

This clonotype has at least ten counts. The chain recombines TRBV30 with TRBJ1-2; possible D gene TRBD1, 6 bases. The CDR3 covers 11 residues. Trimming cost V 3 bases and J 11 bases, with 13 bases left between them. Looked up from germline, CDR1 is GTSNPN and CDR2 is SVGIG (reference sequence). As DNA, the CDR3 is TGTGCCTGGAGGTATAGGGGGAAGTACACCTTC. Translated, it gives CAWRYRGKYTF.

The gene calls are TRBV20-1 and TRBJ2-7; D is unresolved. CDR1 DFQATT and CDR2 SNEGSKA come from the germline V gene (reference sequence). With 6 bases removed from V and 5 bases from J, the gap between germline ends came to 14 bases. The CDR3 runs to 12 residues. The DNA of the CDR3 is TGCAGTGCAATCCACTGGAACAACGAGCAGTACTTC. This sequence encodes CSAIHWNNEQYF.

This clonotype was observed at least ten times. The V gene is TRBV2, the J gene TRBJ2-5; 7 nucleotides align to TRBD1. CDR1 is SNHLY, CDR2 FYNNEI, per germline. The CDR3 runs 15 residues. Trimming removed 1 base from V and 7 bases from J; junction bases left unmatched: 9. The CDR3 nucleotides are TGTGCCAGCAGTGAAGAGGGGGCTGCCTCTGGGACCCAGTACTTC. Translation: CASSEEGAASGTQYF.

This clonotype was recorded at least ten times. This chain links TRBV6-1 with TRBJ2-3, with 10 bases lining up with TRBD2. With V trimmed by 2 bases and J by 0 bases, 5 bases remained unmatched. This CDR3 spans 17 amino acids. Germline assignment: CDR1 MNHNS and CDR2 SASEGT. CDR3 coding DNA: TGTGCCAGCAGTGAATCGGGACTAGCGTCTAGCACAGATACGCAGTATTTT. It translates to CASSESGLASSTDTQYF.

This clonotype was found a few times. The rearrangement uses TRBV28 and TRBJ2-3, with no clear D. V was shortened by 6 bases and J by 1 base, with 8 bases between the two germline ends. CDR1 is MDHEN, CDR2 SYDVKM, per germline. The CDR3 is 13 residues long. CDR3 DNA: TGTGCCAGCAGAGAAGATGGCACAGATACGCAGTATTTT. This translates into CASREDGTDTQYF.

The chain carries TRBV4-1 and TRBJ2-1; D unresolved. CDR1 is MGHRA and CDR2 is YSYEKL in the germline V gene. V was trimmed by 0 bases and J by 6 bases, leaving 12 bases between them. The CDR3 loop spans 15 amino acids. The CDR3 DNA reads TGCGCCAGCAGCCAAGATTCGTCCTGGCCCAATGAGCAGTTCTTC. Residues: CASSQDSSWPNEQFF.

This clonotype was observed a few times. The chain joins TRBV7-2 to TRBJ2-1; D remains unclear. The germline V gene encodes CDR1 SGHTA and CDR2 FQGNSA. V was shortened by 2 bases and J by 3 bases, with 14 bases between the two germline ends. The length of the CDR3 is 16 residues. DNA of the CDR3: TGTGCCAGCAGCTTAATAACTCCTTCTTACTACAATGAGCAGTTCTTC. This codes for CASSLITPSYYNEQFF.

This clonotype was counted ten times or more. The rearrangement joins TRBV9 to TRBJ2-5; D perhaps matches TRBD2 (7 bases). This CDR3 region has 13 residues. Germline lookup yields CDR1 SGDLS and CDR2 YYNGEE. The germline V and J ends were trimmed by 7 bases and 4 bases, with 14 bases remaining between them. CDR3 protein: CASAGARPETQYF. The CDR3 bases are TGTGCCAGCGCGGGGGCTAGACCAGAGACCCAGTACTTC.

The chain employs TRBV6-6 and TRBJ1-2; D perhaps matches TRBD1 (6 bases). The CDR3 sequence is 15 residues long. CDR1 and CDR2 from the germline V gene are MNHNY and SVGAGI (reference sequence). V lost 2 bases to trimming and J lost 8 bases, with 18 bases between them. CDR3 amino acids: CASSYGGGAFGGYTF. In nucleotides, the CDR3 is TGTGCCAGCAGTTACGGGGGCGGTGCTTTTGGGGGCTACACCTTC.

This clonotype has ten or more counts. DNA for the CDR3: TGTGCCAGCAGGGACGGAGACACAGATACGCAGTATTTT. Translating it yields CASRDGDTDTQYF. V gene TRBV7-9 combines with J gene TRBJ2-3; D call uncertain. With 6 bases removed from V and 2 bases from J, the gap between germline ends came to 9 bases. In germline, CDR1 is SEHNR, CDR2 FQNEAQ (reference sequence). This CDR3 comprises 13 residues.

This clonotype was seen more than once but under ten times. The chain has TRBV7-2 and TRBJ2-4; the D is unclear. The V gene's germline CDR1 is SGHTA and CDR2 FQGNSA. The CDR3 is made up of 14 amino acids. Trimming removed 4 bases at V and 0 bases at J, with 7 bases between. The CDR3 here is CASSYSLAKNIQYF. Here the CDR3 DNA reads TGTGCCAGCAGCTACAGTTTAGCCAAAAACATTCAGTACTTC. The full variable domain, with the rest looked up from reference TRBV7-2 and TRBJ2-4, is GAGVSQSPSNKVTEKGKDVELRCDPISGHTALYWYRQSLGQGLEFLIYFQGNSAPDKSGLPSDRFSAERTGGSVSTLTIQRTQQEDSAVYLCASSYSLAKNIQYFGAGTRLSVL.

About this clonotype: The junction shows a germline mismatch at one end, possibly a read error. The V call is TRBV5-1, the J call TRBJ1-1, with 7 bases identical to TRBD1. CDR1 and CDR2 from the germline V gene are SGHRS and YFSETQ. The CDR3 has 14 residues. CDR3 region: CASSFQGENTEAFF. CDR3 nucleotide sequence: TGTGCCAGCAGCTTTCAGGGGGAGAACACTGAAGCTTTCTTT.

This clonotype was seen repeatedly, ten times or more. The chain links TRBV20-1 to TRBJ1-2; 10 bases map to TRBD1. V lost 2 bases, J lost 12 bases, and 9 bases stayed unmatched. This CDR3 contains 13 residues. Germline V lookup: CDR1 DFQATT, CDR2 SNEGSKA (reference sequence). The CDR3 protein is CSARPALDRGHTF. As DNA, the CDR3 is TGCAGTGCTAGACCTGCTCTTGACAGGGGGCACACCTTC.

The rearrangement uses TRBV11-2 and TRBJ2-6, with 9 nucleotides matching TRBD2. J lost 0 bases, V lost 2 bases, and 11 bases had no gene match. Germline V gene data show CDR1 as SGHAT and CDR2 as FQNNGV. There are 20 residues in the CDR3. Here the CDR3 reads CASSLSVGSGRSSGANVLTF. The DNA of the CDR3 is TGTGCCAGCAGCTTATCCGTGGGTAGCGGGAGAAGCTCTGGGGCCAACGTCCTGACTTTC.

As for this clonotype: This clone may be a read error of a much larger clone one base away. The conserved phenylalanine or tryptophan is not found at the CDR3 terminus, so this likely reflects a read error. V usage is TRBV7-8 and J usage is TRBJ2-7; TRBD2 might be the D (5 bases). There are 18 residues in the CDR3. V was clipped by 1 base and J by 0 bases, with 19 bases between them. Germline V gene data show CDR1 as SGHVS and CDR2 as FQNEAQ. The DNA of the CDR3 is TGTGCCAGCAGCTTAGGAGGCGCCGAGGCGGGCCCCTCCTACGAGCAGTACTCC. Residues: CASSLGGAEAGPSYEQYS.

In this sample, this clonotype turned up a few times. This chain joins TRBV28 and TRBJ2-5; D unclear. The ends were cut back, 2 bases at V and 2 bases at J, with 6 bases in the middle. Germline V gives CDR1 MDHEN, CDR2 SYDVKM. The CDR3 has 13 amino acids. The CDR3 bases are TGTGCCAGCAGTTTAACACAGCAAGAGACCCAGTACTTC. Translating it yields CASSLTQQETQYF.

This clonotype was detected many times. The V call is TRBV6-1, the J call TRBJ2-2; the D gene is possibly TRBD2 (6 bases). Per germline, CDR1 MNHNS and CDR2 SASEGT. This CDR3 contains 17 residues. The V end lost 6 bases, the J end lost 1 base, and 18 bases lay between the germline ends. The CDR3 loop reads CASSPGTSSLNTGELFF. The CDR3 nucleotides read TGTGCCAGCAGCCCCGGGACTTCGTCCCTGAACACCGGGGAGCTGTTTTTT.

This clonotype was counted ten times or more. V and J are TRBV6-2 or TRBV6-3 and TRBJ2-7, with a tentative D call TRBD1 (6 bases). Deletions cut 6 bases from V and 3 bases from J, with 18 bases between. The germline gives CDR1 MNHEY, CDR2 SVGEGT. There are 15 residues in the CDR3. The CDR3 region is CASRPNEQGVYEQYF. Written as DNA, the CDR3 is TGTGCCAGCAGACCAAACGAACAGGGTGTCTACGAGCAGTACTTC.

This sequence joins TRBV2 and TRBJ2-7; D gene uncertain. From germline, CDR1 is SNHLY and CDR2 FYNNEI. CDR3 length equals 12 residues. V lost 2 bases and J lost 5, with 7 bases in between. The CDR3 nucleotides read TGTGCCAGCAGTGAACCCGGAAACGAGCAGTACTTC. Translation gives CASSEPGNEQYF.

In this sample, this clonotype turned up many times. The V gene is TRBV28, the J gene TRBJ2-7, with 14 bases fitting TRBD2. V was pared by 1 base and J by 6 bases, with 8 bases of the junction left unmatched. Germline CDR1 reads MDHEN; CDR2 reads SYDVKM. CDR3 length equals 17 residues. In DNA form, the CDR3 reads TGTGCCAGCAGTTTATTGGGACTAGCGGGAGCACGGGTCGAGCAGTACTTC. It is translated as CASSLLGLAGARVEQYF.

The table lists this clonotype with many counts. The rearrangement joins TRBV18 to TRBJ2-2; possibly TRBD1 for D (6 bases). Germline values: CDR1 KGHSH, CDR2 LQKENI. CDR3 length equals 15 residues. V was pared by 8 bases and J by 0 bases, with 13 bases between. CDR3 DNA sequence: TGTGCCAGCAGTCCTAGACAGGCGAACACCGGGGAGCTGTTTTTT. Translating gives CASSPRQANTGELFF.

This clonotype was counted at least ten times. The V and J genes are TRBV28 and TRBJ2-7, with a tentative D call TRBD1 (5 bases). V was clipped by 4 bases and J by 5 bases, with 15 bases between them. The CDR3 has 14 amino acids. Germline assignment: CDR1 MDHEN and CDR2 SYDVKM. The CDR3 DNA reads TGTGCCAGCAGTTCACCTATAAGACAGAACGAGCAGTACTTC. Protein sequence: CASSSPIRQNEQYF.

At least ten counts were recorded for this clonotype. The chain carries TRBV28 and TRBJ1-2; a weak D match, TRBD1 (5 bases). Per the germline V gene, CDR1 is MDHEN and CDR2 is SYDVKM. V dropped 3 bases and J dropped 4 bases, with 12 bases sitting between them. The CDR3 runs 14 residues. This chain's CDR3 is CASSLGETGYGYTF. DNA of the CDR3: TGTGCCAGCAGTTTGGGGGAGACTGGCTATGGCTACACCTTC.

V is TRBV11-2 and J is TRBJ1-6; the D gene is possibly TRBD1 (6 bases). Per germline, CDR1 SGHAT and CDR2 FQNNGV. The length of the CDR3 is 14 residues. The V gene lost 5 bases and the J gene lost 7 bases, with 12 bases spanning the gap. DNA for the CDR3: TGTGCCAGCAGCCCACCCGGGACAAATTCACCCCTCCACTTT. Translating it yields CASSPPGTNSPLHF.

The sample holds many counts of this clonotype. The chain joins TRBV2 to TRBJ1-5, with no clear D. V gave up 7 bases and J gave up 0 bases, with 7 bases separating them. The CDR3 is made up of 13 amino acids. Germline lookup yields CDR1 SNHLY and CDR2 FYNNEI. CDR3 residues: CASNTVSNQPQHF. CDR3 bases: TGTGCCAGCAACACAGTTAGCAATCAGCCCCAGCATTTT.